This is a list of T cell receptor beta chains from one sample in a study of shared clonotypes between healthy human individuals. The protocol was immunoSEQ multiplex PCR, while the TCRdb copy is restricted to in-frame clones and leaves out a portion. In the table there are 850,000 to 1,200,000 clones, approximately 70% of which are singletons. The specimen sequenced was memory CD4+ T cells sorted from blood. The receptors derive from a man aged 18 to 29 in good health. CDR3s include the opening cysteine and the closing phenylalanine or tryptophan. The D gene is left open where the match is weak. Size values are once, few and many counts, or a class for expanded clones, and some rows have none.

size | J | D | V | CDR3 | DNA
- | TRBJ2-5 | TRBD1 | TRBV7-3 | CASSSTGGGETQYF | TGTGCCAGCAGCTCAACAGGGGGCGGGGAGACCCAGTACTTC
once | TRBJ2-1 | - | TRBV5-6 | CASSPDLDRSYNEQFF | TGTGCCAGCAGCCCGGACCTGGACAGATCCTACAATGAGCAGTTCTTC
- | TRBJ2-7 | TRBD1 | TRBV27 | CASRPYRDSSYEQYF | TGTGCCAGCAGACCTTACCGGGACAGCTCCTACGAGCAGTACTTC
many | TRBJ2-1 | - | TRBV6-5 | CASTPPGANEQFF | TGTGCCAGCACCCCCCCGGGGGCCAATGAGCAGTTCTTC
few | TRBJ2-7 | - | TRBV30 | CAWSFGGSLYF | TGTGCCTGGAGTTTCGGTGGGAGCCTTTACTTC
- | TRBJ2-2 | TRBD1 | TRBV4-1 | CASSQESRTGHQGGELFF | TGCGCCAGCAGCCAAGAATCTCGGACAGGGCATCAAGGCGGGGAGCTGTTTTTT
- | TRBJ2-3 | - | TRBV19 | CASRGRSSTDTQYF | TGTGCCAGTAGGGGAAGATCTAGCACAGATACGCAGTATTTT
- | TRBJ1-2 | TRBD1 | TRBV4-1 | CASAVGQGYGYTF | TGCGCCAGCGCCGTGGGACAGGGGTATGGCTACACCTTC
- | TRBJ2-5 | - | TRBV6-1 | CASSTGLGETQYF | TGTGCCAGTTCGACTGGCTTGGGAGAGACCCAGTACTTC
- | TRBJ1-2 | - | TRBV28 | CASRIPKGANYGYTF | TGTGCCAGCAGAATTCCGAAGGGAGCGAACTATGGCTACACCTTC